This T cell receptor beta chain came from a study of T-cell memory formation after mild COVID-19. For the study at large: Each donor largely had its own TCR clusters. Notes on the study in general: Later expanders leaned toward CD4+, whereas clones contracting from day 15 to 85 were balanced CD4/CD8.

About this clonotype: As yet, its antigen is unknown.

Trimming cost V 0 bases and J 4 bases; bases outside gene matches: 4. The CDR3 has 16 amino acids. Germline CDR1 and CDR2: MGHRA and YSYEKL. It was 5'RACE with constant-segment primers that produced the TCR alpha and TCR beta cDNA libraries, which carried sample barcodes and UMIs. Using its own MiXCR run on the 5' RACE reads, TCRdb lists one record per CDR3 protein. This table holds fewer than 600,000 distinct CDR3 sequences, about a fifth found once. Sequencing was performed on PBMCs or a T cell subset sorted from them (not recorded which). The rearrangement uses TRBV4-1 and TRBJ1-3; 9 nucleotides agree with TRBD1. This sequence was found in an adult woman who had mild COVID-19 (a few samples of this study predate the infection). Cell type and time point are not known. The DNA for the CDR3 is TGCGCCAGCAGCCAAGATGGACAGGGGATGGGAAACACCATATATTTT. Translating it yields CASSQDGQGMGNTIYF.